This T cell receptor (beta chain) was sequenced during a study of identical twins. Study conclusions and caveats: The authors noted that invariant MAIT and iNKT cells could partly confound zero-insertion analyses. Cross-sectional statistical analysis was relied on for the conclusions, without the same donors being followed.

About this clonotype: Its specificity is unknown.

TCRdb passed the 5' RACE reads through MiXCR, listing each CDR3 protein once. The sample gives approximately 1.8 million distinct CDR3 sequences, about 32% of which show up once; roughly 0.3% is in the top ten. The CDR3 extends over 16 amino acids. Germline assignment: CDR1 DFQATT and CDR2 SNEGSKA (reference sequence). Trimming shortened V by 4 bases and J by 1 base, and 18 bases separated the two germline ends. The donor group consisted entirely of healthy Caucasians. This chain joins TRBV20-1 and TRBJ2-3, with D uncertain. The clonotype comes from a newborn girl in good health. The sample consisted of cord blood. The CDR3: CSATPPKNLRTDTQYF. In DNA form, the CDR3 reads TGCAGTGCTACCCCCCCCAAAAATCTGCGCACAGATACGCAGTATTTT.